A selection of T cell receptor beta chains follows, all from one sample in a study of CD8+ T cells in alopecia areata. TCRdb's table, derived via immunoSEQ multiplex PCR, lists solely in-frame clones and lacks some. The sample consists of about 200,000 clones, about three fifths of them appearing once. The sample in question was CD4+ T cells sorted from blood, obtained at week 4, from a patient treated with tofacitinib. Receptors originate from a human donor with alopecia areata. Each CDR3 is given with its conserved first and last residue. The D gene is left open where the match is weak. Size is omitted from some rows. Given values are once, few, many or a class for expanded clones.

d_gene: TRBD1
abundance: .
j_gene: TRBJ1-2
v_gene: TRBV30
CDR3aa: CAWSAPEGASYGYTF
CDR3nt: TGTGCCTGGAGTGCCCCCGAGGGGGCCAGCTATGGCTACACCTTC

d_gene: TRBD1
abundance: .
j_gene: TRBJ2-5
v_gene: TRBV28
CDR3aa: CASSIDRVETQYF
CDR3nt: TGTGCCAGCAGCATAGACAGGGTGGAGACCCAGTACTTC

d_gene: .
abundance: .
j_gene: TRBJ2-7
v_gene: TRBV7-9
CDR3aa: CASSPRQSMGLEQYF
CDR3nt: TGTGCCAGCAGCCCACGACAGTCCATGGGCTTGGAGCAGTACTTC

d_gene: TRBD1
abundance: .
j_gene: TRBJ2-7
v_gene: TRBV4-1
CDR3aa: CASSRQPGQGGEQYF
CDR3nt: TGCGCCAGCAGCCGGCAGCCGGGACAGGGTGGCGAGCAGTACTTC

d_gene: .
abundance: .
j_gene: TRBJ1-6
v_gene: TRBV6-5
CDR3aa: CASGFQGVNSPLHF
CDR3nt: TGTGCCAGCGGATTCCAGGGAGTCAATTCACCCCTCCACTTT

d_gene: .
abundance: .
j_gene: TRBJ2-7
v_gene: TRBV9
CDR3aa: CASSVGVVRVNEQYF
CDR3nt: TGTGCCAGCAGCGTAGGGGTAGTTAGGGTCAACGAGCAGTACTTC

d_gene: .
abundance: once
j_gene: TRBJ2-2
v_gene: TRBV30
CDR3aa: CAWGGSPTGELFF
CDR3nt: TGTGCCTGGGGTGGGAGTCCCACCGGGGAGCTGTTTTTT

d_gene: .
abundance: .
j_gene: TRBJ1-2
v_gene: TRBV5-6
CDR3aa: CASSLRWGGYGYTF
CDR3nt: TGTGCCAGCAGCTTGAGGTGGGGAGGCTATGGCTACACCTTC

d_gene: TRBD1
abundance: few
j_gene: TRBJ2-6
v_gene: TRBV29-1
CDR3aa: CSVEGDRGPGANVLTF
CDR3nt: TGCAGCGTTGAAGGTGACAGGGGACCCGGGGCCAACGTCCTGACTTTC

d_gene: .
abundance: .
j_gene: TRBJ1-4
v_gene: TRBV29-1
CDR3aa: CSVTGKDEKLFF
CDR3nt: TGCAGCGTTACAGGGAAAGATGAAAAACTGTTTTTT

d_gene: .
abundance: .
j_gene: TRBJ2-3
v_gene: TRBV7-2
CDR3aa: CASSLRDTQYF
CDR3nt: TGTGCCAGCAGCTTGAGAGATACGCAGTATTTT

d_gene: TRBD1
abundance: .
j_gene: TRBJ2-7
v_gene: TRBV2
CDR3aa: CASEGQGTRREQYF
CDR3nt: TGTGCCAGCGAGGGACAGGGAACACGAAGGGAGCAGTACTTC